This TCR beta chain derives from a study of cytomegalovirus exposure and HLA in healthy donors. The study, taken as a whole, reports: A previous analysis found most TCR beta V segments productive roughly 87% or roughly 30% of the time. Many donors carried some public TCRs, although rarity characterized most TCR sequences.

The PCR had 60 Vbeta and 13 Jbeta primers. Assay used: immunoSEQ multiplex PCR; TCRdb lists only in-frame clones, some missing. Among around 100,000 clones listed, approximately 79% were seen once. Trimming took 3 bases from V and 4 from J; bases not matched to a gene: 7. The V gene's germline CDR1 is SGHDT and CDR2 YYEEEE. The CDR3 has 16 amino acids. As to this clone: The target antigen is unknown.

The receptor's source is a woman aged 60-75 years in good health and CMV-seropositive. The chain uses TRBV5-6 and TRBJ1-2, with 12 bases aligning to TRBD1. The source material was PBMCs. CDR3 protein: CASSSGQGAIVYGYTF. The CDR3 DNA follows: TGTGCCAGCAGCTCGGGACAGGGGGCCATCGTCTATGGCTACACCTTC. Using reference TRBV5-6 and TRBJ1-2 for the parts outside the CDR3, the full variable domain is DAGVTQSPTHLIKTRGQQVTLRCSPKSGHDTVSWYQQALGQGPQFIFQYYEEEERQRGNFPDRFSGHQFPNYSSELNVNALLLGDSALYLCASSSGQGAIVYGYTFGSGTRLTVV.